This T cell receptor (beta chain) was captured in a study of shared clonotypes between healthy human individuals. General observations from the study: Shared clonotypes across all four donors exceeded non-shared ones in generation probability. Rarefaction exposed incomplete sorted-subset sequencing despite large depth.

Some clones are missing from TCRdb's copy, which holds only in-frame ones; the method was immunoSEQ multiplex PCR. The data hold approximately 2.1 million clones, with over 85% observed a single time. Memory CD4+ cells were the fraction left after CD45RA+ naive selection. Note on this clone: The target antigen is unknown.

Germline CDR1 LGHNA, CDR2 YSLEER. The CDR3 runs to 15 residues. The junction had 7 bases not matched to a gene; V was cut back by 4 bases and J by 6 bases. The TCR comes from a man aged 18 to 30 in good health. Some clones in this sample may be carry-over from other donors' samples. The sample taken for sequencing was naive CD4+ T cells from PBMCs. Described subset: CD45RA+ positively selected. The chain carries TRBV4-3 and TRBJ1-3; 9 positions agree with TRBD1. The CDR3 DNA follows: TGCGCCAGCAGCCTCCGGACAGGGGCTGAAAACACCATATATTTT. Its translation is CASSLRTGAENTIYF.